The sequence of this TCR beta chain was determined in a study of human T cells and chemical hapten exposure. As for the study in general: The patch tests put 0.01% DPC on the skin of the upper back and were read 6 days later.

TCRdb processed the RACE reads anew with MiXCR; each CDR3 protein has one entry. Here the sample spans under 130,000 distinct CDR3 sequences, roughly 9.6% being singletons. Time point indicated: patch test 1, 2 weeks after DPC sensitization. Treatment here: therapeutic diphenylcyclopropenone sensitization with weekly scalp DPC. Findings and caveats of the study: Following DPC sensitization, TCRs present above 1 in 1000 frequency showed no change.

With V trimmed by 4 bases and J by 4 bases, 14 bases remained unmatched. The CDR3 loop spans 18 amino acids. Germline values: CDR1 SNHLY, CDR2 FYNNEI. This clonotype showed up just a few times. The antigen remains unidentified. The chain links TRBV2 to TRBJ2-5; 11 nucleotides line up with TRBD2. The material was whole blood, obtained in connection with sensitization to the hapten diphenylcyclopropenone (DPC). The TCR was taken from a woman aged 40 to 50 with alopecia areata. Some clones in this sample may be carry-over from other donors' samples. The CDR3 coding sequence is TGTGCCAGCAGTGTAGGAGTAGCGGGAGGGATTAACGGAGAGACCCAGTACTTC. Protein sequence: CASSVGVAGGINGETQYF.